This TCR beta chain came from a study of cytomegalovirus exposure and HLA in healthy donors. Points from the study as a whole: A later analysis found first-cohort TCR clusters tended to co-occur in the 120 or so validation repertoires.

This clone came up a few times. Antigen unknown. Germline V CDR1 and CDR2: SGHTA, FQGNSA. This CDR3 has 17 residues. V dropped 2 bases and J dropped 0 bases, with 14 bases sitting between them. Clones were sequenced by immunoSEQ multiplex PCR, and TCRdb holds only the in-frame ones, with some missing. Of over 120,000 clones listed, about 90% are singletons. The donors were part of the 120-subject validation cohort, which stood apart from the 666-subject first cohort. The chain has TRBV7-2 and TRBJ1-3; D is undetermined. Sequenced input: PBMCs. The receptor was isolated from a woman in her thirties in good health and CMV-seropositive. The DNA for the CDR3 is TGTGCCAGCAGCTTATTTCCTACTCGGGACTCTGGAAACACCATATATTTT. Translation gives CASSLFPTRDSGNTIYF.